This T cell receptor beta chain was sequenced for a study of beta chain features in type 1 diabetes. The whole isolated RNA underwent reverse transcription, so sequencing captured expressed TCRB transcripts. The protocol was immunoSEQ multiplex PCR, while the TCRdb copy is restricted to in-frame clones and leaves out a portion. The repertoire holds roughly 300,000 clones, with 7% to 10% as singletons. General study points: People with Type 1 diabetes carried modestly yet significantly shorter TCRB CDR3s in all four CD4+ subsets.

This clone was found a few times. No antigen is known for it. The V gene's germline CDR1 is LNHDA and CDR2 SQIVND (reference sequence). This CDR3 is 16 amino acids long. V lost 7 bases to trimming and J lost 6 bases, with 19 bases between them. The sample was central memory CD4+ T cells from blood. The chain recombines TRBV19 with TRBJ1-6; weak D call: TRBD1 (5 bases). The sequence came from a man in his thirties or forties with type 1 diabetes. CDR3 bases: TGTGCCAGTACTTACGCCGGGGCAGGGAGTAATTCACCCCTCCACTTT. It encodes CASTYAGAGSNSPLHF.